This TCR beta chain originates from a study of blood T cell repertoires in COVID-19. Per the authors' pipeline: Estimation of nucleated cell counts relied on the amplification of reference gene primers. Libraries were prepared by immunoSEQ multiplex PCR; TCRdb keeps only in-frame clonotypes and omits some of them. D and trimming come from the DNA, and the V and J calls and clone size come from that table. There are about 230,000 clones in the sample; roughly 80% occur only once, and under 3% lies in the top ten. The receptor was isolated from a woman in her 70s with active or convalescent COVID-19. The sequenced sample consisted of peripheral blood.

CDR3 sequence reads: CASSPPEAGGIYGYTF. CDR3 nucleotide sequence: TGTGCCAGCTCACCTCCCGAGGCAGGGGGCATCTATGGCTACACCTTC. The J gene is TRBJ1-2, the V gene TRBV18; TRBD1 aligns across 8 bases. The CDR3 runs to 16 residues. Trimming at V came to 3 bases and at J to 4 bases, leaving 10 bases not matched to a gene. CDR1 KGHSH and CDR2 LQKENI come from the germline V gene. The variable domain in full, completed from reference TRBV18 and TRBJ1-2, reads NAGVMQNPRHLVRRRGQEARLRCSPMKGHSHVYWYRQLPEEGLKFMVYLQKENIIDESGMPKERFSAEFPKEGPSILRIQQVVRGDSAAYFCASSPPEAGGIYGYTFGSGTRLTVV.